These 21 T cell receptor beta chains share one sample of origin, sequenced in a study of cytomegalovirus exposure and HLA in healthy donors. The PCR employed 60 Vbeta primers together with 13 Jbeta primers. Repertoires were generated with immunoSEQ multiplex PCR, while TCRdb's copy carries only in-frame clones and drops some. The sample lists around 150,000 clones, around four fifths occurring once. The specimen was PBMCs. Every receptor here comes from a man aged 30 to 39 in good health and CMV-seronegative.

This clone was recorded only once. The rearrangement joins TRBV5-1 to TRBJ2-6; 7 bases match TRBD1. There are 17 residues in the CDR3. V gave up 4 bases and J gave up 1 base; unmatched junction bases: 8. Per the germline V gene, CDR1 is SGHRS and CDR2 is YFSETQ. The CDR3 spells CASSLDRVYSGANVLTF. The DNA for the CDR3 is TGCGCCAGCAGCCTAGACAGGGTCTATTCTGGGGCCAACGTCCTGACTTTC.

This clone was recorded only once. The rearrangement links TRBV19 to TRBJ2-2; TRBD2 matches 7 bases. V dropped 5 bases and J dropped 3; count of bases not matched to a gene: 9. Germline assignment: CDR1 LNHDA and CDR2 SQIVND (reference sequence). The CDR3 covers 16 residues. The CDR3 sequence: CASSPMGGGYTGELFF. The CDR3 bases are TGTGCCAGTAGTCCCATGGGGGGGGGTTACACCGGGGAGCTGTTTTTT.

The chain recombines TRBV7-9 with TRBJ2-1; D is possibly TRBD2 (7 bases). Trimming shortened V by 8 bases and J by 0 bases, and 14 bases separated the two germline ends. CDR1 is SEHNR and CDR2 is FQNEAQ in the germline V gene (reference sequence). There are 15 residues in the CDR3. The CDR3 sequence: CASVGGPSSYNEQFF. As DNA, the CDR3 is TGTGCCAGCGTGGGGGGGCCCAGCTCCTACAATGAGCAGTTCTTC.

This chain uses TRBV2 with TRBJ2-5, with TRBD2 matching over 9 bases. The J call may be incorrect, as the DNA end agrees better with TRBJ2-7. CDR1 is SNHLY, CDR2 FYNNEI, per germline. The CDR3 extends over 15 amino acids. This CDR3 reads CATGRPSGNSYEQYF. CDR3 coding DNA: TGTGCCACGGGGAGGCCTAGCGGGAACTCCTACGAGCAGTACTTC.

The chain links TRBV29-1 to TRBJ1-4; D unclear. Trimming pared 4 bases from V and 4 bases from J, leaving 7 bases between. The CDR3 loop spans 12 amino acids. Germline-derived CDR1 and CDR2 are SQVTM and ANQGSEA. CDR3 residues: CSVVADNEKLFF. The CDR3, as DNA: TGCAGCGTTGTAGCAGATAATGAAAAACTGTTTTTT.

In DNA form, the CDR3 reads TGCGCCAGCAGCCAAGTCCTGAGGAGGTCCTCCTACGAGCAGTACTTC. It codes for CASSQVLRRSSYEQYF. The rearrangement uses TRBV4-1 and TRBJ2-5; D is possibly TRBD2 (5 bases). The DNA end is a closer match to TRBJ2-7, so the J assignment may be wrong. The germline gives CDR1 MGHRA, CDR2 YSYEKL. The CDR3 length is 16 residues.

J is TRBJ1-1 and V is TRBV28; 8 bases line up with TRBD1. CDR3 size: 14 residues. Germline V gives CDR1 MDHEN, CDR2 SYDVKM. J lost 6 bases, V lost 6 bases, and 9 bases had no gene match. The CDR3 sequence is CASRPRQGIAEAFF. CDR3 nucleotides: TGTGCCAGCAGACCCAGACAGGGGATTGCTGAAGCTTTCTTT.

The V and J genes are TRBV7-3 and TRBJ2-1; no clear D gene. V was clipped by 4 bases and J by 7 bases, with 5 bases between them. CDR3 length equals 11 residues. Germline V CDR1 and CDR2: SGHTA, FQGTGA. The CDR3 nucleotides read TGTGCCAGCAGCTATGAGAATGAGCAGTTCTTC. Encoded protein: CASSYENEQFF.

The rearrangement links TRBV7-2 to TRBJ2-2; 8 nucleotides line up with TRBD2. The CDR3 consists of 15 residues. Trimming cost V 1 base and J 6 bases; bases outside gene matches: 4. Germline loops: CDR1 SGHTA, CDR2 FQGNSA. The CDR3 reads CASSLGGLVSGELFF. The CDR3 DNA follows: TGTGCCAGCAGCTTAGGGGGACTAGTATCCGGGGAGCTGTTTTTT.

This sequence joins TRBV9 and TRBJ1-5, with 11 bases matching TRBD1. With V trimmed by 4 bases and J by 4 bases, 10 bases remained unmatched. This CDR3 spans 17 amino acids. Germline-derived CDR1 and CDR2 are SGDLS and YYNGEE. The CDR3 is CASSPSGTGGFNQPQHF. DNA of the CDR3: TGTGCCAGCAGCCCGTCCGGGACAGGGGGGTTTAATCAGCCCCAGCATTTT.

The genes are TRBV27 and TRBJ2-7; 7 nucleotides align to TRBD1. This CDR3 spans 14 amino acids. CDR1 and CDR2 (germline): MNHEY, SMNVEV (reference sequence). V lost 5 bases, J lost 4 bases, and 8 bases stayed unmatched. The CDR3 bases are TGTGCCAGCAGTAGACAGGGCCAATCGTACGAGCAGTACTTC. Translated: CASSRQGQSYEQYF.

The genes are TRBV2 and TRBJ2-4; D might be TRBD2 (5 bases). Germline CDR1 is SNHLY and CDR2 is FYNNEI. Trimming left V 7 bases short and J 10 bases short, with 11 bases between. The CDR3 is 11 residues long. CDR3 loop: CASTQEGIQYF. The CDR3 DNA reads TGTGCCAGCACCCAAGAGGGTATTCAGTACTTC.

V usage is TRBV19 and J usage is TRBJ2-1, with 7 bases aligning to TRBD1. V was pared by 2 bases and J by 10 bases, with 5 bases of the junction left unmatched. Germline CDR1 is LNHDA and CDR2 is SQIVND (reference sequence). This CDR3 spans 13 amino acids. Here the CDR3 DNA reads TGTGCCAGTAGTATAAAGGACAGGCCGGAGCAGTTCTTC. It translates to CASSIKDRPEQFF.

The chain has TRBV30 and TRBJ2-7, with 8 bases that match TRBD1. This CDR3 comprises 12 residues. After removal of 8 bases from V and 5 bases from J, the junction contained 8 bases not matched to a gene. CDR1 GTSNPN and CDR2 SVGIG come from the germline V gene (reference sequence). The CDR3 sequence: CARGQGENEQYF. The CDR3 DNA sequence: TGTGCCCGCGGACAGGGCGAGAACGAGCAGTACTTC.

The chain recombines TRBV28 with TRBJ1-2; no clear D gene. Trimming stripped 3 bases from V and 8 bases from J, with 13 bases between. Germline V gives CDR1 MDHEN, CDR2 SYDVKM. This CDR3 region has 13 residues. CDR3: CASSFFLVKGYTF. CDR3 DNA: TGTGCCAGCAGTTTTTTCTTAGTGAAAGGCTACACCTTC.

This sequence joins TRBV5-1 and TRBJ1-2; no firm D call. This CDR3 comprises 13 residues. CDR1 is SGHRS, CDR2 YFSETQ, per germline. V gave up 2 bases and J gave up 2 bases, with 7 bases separating them. Written as DNA, the CDR3 is TGCGCCAGCAGCTTAGCGGGGAACTATGGCTACACCTTC. Its protein is CASSLAGNYGYTF.

The chain combines TRBV5-1 with TRBJ2-7; possibly TRBD1 for D (5 bases). The V end lost 2 bases, the J end lost 4 bases, and 13 bases lay between the germline ends. Germline loops: CDR1 SGHRS, CDR2 YFSETQ. This CDR3 has 14 residues. In DNA, the CDR3 is TGCGCCAGCAGCTTCTGGGGCGACCAATACGAGCAGTACTTC. It is translated as CASSFWGDQYEQYF.

The chain combines TRBV5-5 with TRBJ2-3; the D gene is possibly TRBD2 (6 bases). This CDR3 is 15 amino acids long. Trimming shortened V by 4 bases and J by 0 bases, and 12 bases separated the two germline ends. The germline V gene encodes CDR1 SGHKS and CDR2 YYEKEE (reference sequence). CDR3 amino acids: CASSAGLVSTDTQYF. CDR3 bases: TGTGCCAGCAGCGCGGGACTGGTGAGCACAGATACGCAGTATTTT.

The chain uses TRBV15 and TRBJ1-6, with 9 bases identical to TRBD1. CDR3 length: 15 residues. V shed 4 bases, J shed 9 bases, and the junction held 7 bases outside the gene matches. From germline, CDR1 is LNHNV and CDR2 YYDKDF (reference sequence). CDR3 sequence reads: CATSTRQGEGSPLHF. The CDR3 DNA follows: TGTGCCACCAGCACTCGACAGGGGGAAGGTTCACCCCTCCACTTT.

The V gene is TRBV7-3, the J gene TRBJ2-5; possible D gene TRBD2, 6 bases. The CDR3 is 15 residues long. Germline V gene lookup returns CDR1 SGHTA and CDR2 FQGTGA. Trimming pared 5 bases from V and 2 bases from J, leaving 15 bases between. The CDR3 coding sequence is TGTGCCAGCAGCCAGCGGAACGGGAGACAAGAGACCCAGTACTTC. This gives the protein CASSQRNGRQETQYF. The full variable domain, with the rest looked up from reference TRBV7-3 and TRBJ2-5, is GAGVSQTPSNKVTEKGKYVELRCDPISGHTALYWYRQSLGQGPEFLIYFQGTGAADDSGLPNDRFFAVRPEGSVSTLKIQRTERGDSAVYLCASSQRNGRQETQYFGPGTRLLVL.

The chain carries TRBV15 and TRBJ2-3; unclear D gene. Germline CDR1 is LNHNV and CDR2 is YYDKDF (reference sequence). The ends were cut back, 0 bases at V and 2 bases at J, with 12 bases in the middle. The CDR3 consists of 16 residues. CDR3 DNA sequence: TGTGCCACCAGCAGAGATCTTGGGCAGCCCACAGATACGCAGTATTTT. It is translated as CATSRDLGQPTDTQYF.